The 7 T cell receptor beta chains presented below share a single source sample, sequenced in a study of shared clonotypes between healthy human individuals (dated by TCRdb to 2020 to 2022). Library preparation was by the immunoSEQ multiplex PCR assay. TCRdb took this table from immuneACCESS and kept in-frame rearrangements with V and J called. Such tables lack part of the clones; where checked against another copy, unresolved V genes explain under half of the gap, and the rest is unexplained. The sample table holds approximately 2,000,000 clones, of which 92% were seen once. The ten most abundant clones make up around 0.4% of the sample. Sequencing input: naive CD4+ T cells from PBMCs. The cell subset or site label of this sample denotes: CD45RA+ positively selected. These receptors were collected from a man between 18 and 35 years old in good health. Some clones in this sample may be carry-over from other donors' samples.

The J gene is TRBJ2-3, the V gene TRBV28; no clear D. V dropped 7 bases and J dropped 4 bases, with 12 bases sitting between them. There are 13 residues in the CDR3. In germline, CDR1 is MDHEN, CDR2 SYDVKM. The CDR3 nucleotides read TGTGCCAGCACCCCCCGTGGGGCAGATACGCAGTATTTT. Translating it yields CASTPRGADTQYF.

This sequence joins TRBV7-3 and TRBJ1-2; TRBD1 matches 7 bases. The CDR3 loop spans 15 amino acids. Germline lookup yields CDR1 SGHTA and CDR2 FQGTGA. Trimming at V came to 5 bases and at J to 7 bases, leaving 13 bases not matched to a gene. CDR3 protein: CASSPSPDRVTGYTF. For the CDR3, the DNA is TGTGCCAGCAGCCCCTCACCCGACAGGGTTACTGGCTACACCTTC.

The rearrangement joins TRBV18 to TRBJ1-1; D possibly corresponds to TRBD1 (6 bases). There are 14 residues in the CDR3. V dropped 5 bases and J dropped 1 base, with 11 bases sitting between them. The germline gives CDR1 KGHSH, CDR2 LQKENI. Written as DNA, the CDR3 is TGTGCCAGCTCAGCTATACAGGGGAACACTGAAGCTTTCTTT. This gives the protein CASSAIQGNTEAFF.

The V call is TRBV9, the J call TRBJ2-3; possible D gene TRBD2, 5 bases. Germline V CDR1 and CDR2: SGDLS, YYNGEE. The CDR3 covers 13 residues. Trimming removed 4 bases from V and 5 bases from J, with 11 bases in between. The CDR3 nucleotides are TGTGCCAGCAGCTTCACTGGAGGAGATACGCAGTATTTT. Translated: CASSFTGGDTQYF.

This chain uses TRBV6-5 with TRBJ2-6; D gene uncertain. The CDR3 is made up of 16 amino acids. Germline CDR1 is MNHEY and CDR2 is SVGAGI. V lost 4 bases, J lost 0 bases, and 10 bases lay in between. The CDR3 spells CASSSYPSSGANVLTF. For the CDR3, the DNA is TGTGCCAGCAGTTCTTACCCTTCCTCTGGGGCCAACGTCCTGACTTTC.

The rearrangement links TRBV5-3 to TRBJ2-2; 8 bases line up with TRBD2. TRBV5-3 is classed as an ORF, of uncertain function. The CDR3 runs to 17 residues. J gave up 1 base and V 5 bases, and 10 bases lay outside the gene matches. The CDR3 region is CARRQTPTSENTGELFF. The CDR3 DNA is TGTGCCAGAAGACAAACACCGACTAGCGAGAACACCGGGGAGCTGTTTTTT.

The chain carries TRBV19 and TRBJ1-3; D is ambiguous. The CDR3 spans 14 residues. V lost 5 bases to trimming and J lost 2 bases, with 10 bases between them. Per the germline V gene, CDR1 is LNHDA and CDR2 is SQIVND (reference sequence). This chain's CDR3 is CASSSHLPGNTIYF. In DNA form, the CDR3 reads TGTGCCAGTAGTTCACATCTTCCTGGAAACACCATATATTTT.